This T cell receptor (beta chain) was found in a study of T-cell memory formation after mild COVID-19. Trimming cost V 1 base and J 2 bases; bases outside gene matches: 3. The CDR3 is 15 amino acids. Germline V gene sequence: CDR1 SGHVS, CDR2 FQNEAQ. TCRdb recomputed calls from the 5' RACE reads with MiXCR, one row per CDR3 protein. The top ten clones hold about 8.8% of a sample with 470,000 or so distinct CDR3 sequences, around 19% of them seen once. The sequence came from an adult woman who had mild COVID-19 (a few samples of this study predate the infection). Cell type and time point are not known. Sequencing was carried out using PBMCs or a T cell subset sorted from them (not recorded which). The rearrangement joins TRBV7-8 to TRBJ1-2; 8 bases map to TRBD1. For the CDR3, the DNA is TGTGCCAGCAGCTTAGTTCAGGGGGCCAACTATGGCTACACCTTC. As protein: CASSLVQGANYGYTF.